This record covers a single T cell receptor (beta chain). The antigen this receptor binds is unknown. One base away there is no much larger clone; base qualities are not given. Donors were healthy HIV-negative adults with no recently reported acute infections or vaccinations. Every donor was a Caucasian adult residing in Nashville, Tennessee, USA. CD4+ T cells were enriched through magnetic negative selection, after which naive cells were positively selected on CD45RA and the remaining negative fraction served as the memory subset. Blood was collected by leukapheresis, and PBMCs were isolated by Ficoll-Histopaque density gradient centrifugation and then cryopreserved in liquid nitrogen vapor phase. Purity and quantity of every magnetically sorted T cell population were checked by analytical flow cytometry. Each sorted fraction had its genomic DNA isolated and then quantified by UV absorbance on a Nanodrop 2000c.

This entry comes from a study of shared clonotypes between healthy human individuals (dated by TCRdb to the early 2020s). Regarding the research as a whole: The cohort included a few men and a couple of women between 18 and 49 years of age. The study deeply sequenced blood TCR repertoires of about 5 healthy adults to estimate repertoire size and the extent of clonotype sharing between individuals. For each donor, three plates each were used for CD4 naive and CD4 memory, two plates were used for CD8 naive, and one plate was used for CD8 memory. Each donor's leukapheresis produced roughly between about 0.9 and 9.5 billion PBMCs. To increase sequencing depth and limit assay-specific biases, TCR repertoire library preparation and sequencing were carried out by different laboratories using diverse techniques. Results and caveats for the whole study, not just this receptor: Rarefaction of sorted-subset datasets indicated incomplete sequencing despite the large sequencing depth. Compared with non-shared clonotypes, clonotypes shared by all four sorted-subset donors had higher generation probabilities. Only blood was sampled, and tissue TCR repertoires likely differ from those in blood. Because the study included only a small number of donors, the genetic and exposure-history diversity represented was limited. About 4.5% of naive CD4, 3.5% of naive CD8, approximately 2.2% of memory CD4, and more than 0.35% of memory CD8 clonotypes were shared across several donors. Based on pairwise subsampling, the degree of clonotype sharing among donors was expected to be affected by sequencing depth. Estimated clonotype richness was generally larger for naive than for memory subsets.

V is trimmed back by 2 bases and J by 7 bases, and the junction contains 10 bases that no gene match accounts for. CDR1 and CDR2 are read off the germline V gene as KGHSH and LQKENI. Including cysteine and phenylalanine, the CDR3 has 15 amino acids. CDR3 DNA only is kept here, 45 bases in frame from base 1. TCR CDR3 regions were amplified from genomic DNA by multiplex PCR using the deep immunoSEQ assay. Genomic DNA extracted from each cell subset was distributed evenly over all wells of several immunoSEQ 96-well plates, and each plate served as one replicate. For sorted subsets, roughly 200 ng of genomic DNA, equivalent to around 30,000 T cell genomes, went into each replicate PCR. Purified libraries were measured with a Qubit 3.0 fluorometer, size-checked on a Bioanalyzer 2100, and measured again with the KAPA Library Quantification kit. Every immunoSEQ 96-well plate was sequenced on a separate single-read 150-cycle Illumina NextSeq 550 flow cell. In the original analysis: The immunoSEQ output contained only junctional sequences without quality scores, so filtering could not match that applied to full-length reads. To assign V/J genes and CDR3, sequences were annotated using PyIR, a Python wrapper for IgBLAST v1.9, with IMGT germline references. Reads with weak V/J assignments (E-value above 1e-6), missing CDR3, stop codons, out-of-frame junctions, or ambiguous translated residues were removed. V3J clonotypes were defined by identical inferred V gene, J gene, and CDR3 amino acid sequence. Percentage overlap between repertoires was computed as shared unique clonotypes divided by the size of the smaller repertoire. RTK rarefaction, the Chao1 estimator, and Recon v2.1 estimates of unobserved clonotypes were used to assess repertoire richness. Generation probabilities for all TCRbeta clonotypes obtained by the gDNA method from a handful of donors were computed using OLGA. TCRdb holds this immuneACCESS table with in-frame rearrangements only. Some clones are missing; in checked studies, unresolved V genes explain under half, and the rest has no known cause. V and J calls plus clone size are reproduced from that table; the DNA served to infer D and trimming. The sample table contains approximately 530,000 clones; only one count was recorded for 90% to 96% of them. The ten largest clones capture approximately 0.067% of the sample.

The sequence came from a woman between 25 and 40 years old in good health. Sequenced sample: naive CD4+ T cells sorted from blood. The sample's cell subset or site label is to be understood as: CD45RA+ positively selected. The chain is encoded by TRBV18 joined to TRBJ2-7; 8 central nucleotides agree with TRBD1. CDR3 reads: CASSPRGQASWEQYF. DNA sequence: TGTGCCAGCTCACCAAGGGGACAGGCGTCCTGGGAGCAGTACTTC.